This is a list of T cell receptor beta chains from one sample in a study of PD-L1 blockade in urothelial cancer. Sequencing used immunoSEQ multiplex PCR; TCRdb keeps in-frame clones, though not all of them. The sample holds 35,000 to 50,000 clones; 81% are singletons and the top ten take roughly 2.6%. Sample: PBMCs, taken around atezolizumab (anti-PD-L1) treatment. Receptors originate from a man aged 65 to 85 with urothelial cancer. CDR3s include the opening cysteine and the closing phenylalanine or tryptophan. A D gene is named only where the DNA matches it firmly. For some rows the clone size is stated as once, few or many, or as a class when expanded; others skip it.

D	V	J	size	DNA	CDR3
TRBD2	TRBV9	TRBJ2-1	NA	TGTGCCAGCAGCGTAGCCCAGCGGGAGTTTAGGGATGAGCAGTTCTTC	CASSVAQREFRDEQFF
TRBD1	TRBV19	TRBJ2-1	few	TGTGCCAGTAGTAGGGACGGGACAGGTTACAATGAGCAGTTCTTC	CASSRDGTGYNEQFF
TRBD1	TRBV27	TRBJ2-7	once	TGTGCCAGCAGTTTATCGGGACAGATCTACGAGCAGTACTTC	CASSLSGQIYEQYF
NA	TRBV6-1	TRBJ2-1	NA	TGTGCCAGCAGACCTAGCTCCTACAATGAGCAGTTCTTC	CASRPSSYNEQFF
NA	TRBV7-3	TRBJ2-2	NA	TGTGCCAGCAGCCCCCAGTCCAGCGCGAACACCGGGGAGCTGTTTTTT	CASSPQSSANTGELFF
TRBD2	TRBV4-3	TRBJ2-1	few	TGCGCCAGCGCACCGGGACTAGATTACAATGAGCAGTTCTTC	CASAPGLDYNEQFF
TRBD1	TRBV28	TRBJ1-2	NA	TGTGCCAGCGGACAGGGGTACTATGGCTACACCTTC	CASGQGYYGYTF
TRBD2	TRBV5-1	TRBJ2-2	NA	TGCGCCAGCGAGAGGACTAGCGGGAGCACTCACGGGGAGCTGTTTTTT	CASERTSGSTHGELFF
TRBD1	TRBV5-1	TRBJ2-5	once	TGCGCCAGCAGCTTCCTGACAGGGACCCAAGAGACCCAGTACTTC	CASSFLTGTQETQYF
TRBD1	TRBV7-2	TRBJ2-7	NA	TGTGCCAGCAGCTTAGGAGCCGGGACAGGGACCTACGAGCAGTACTTC	CASSLGAGTGTYEQYF
NA	TRBV19	TRBJ2-3	NA	TGTGCCAGTAGTATAGGGACAGGCACAGATACGCAGTATTTT	CASSIGTGTDTQYF
NA	TRBV15	TRBJ2-6	NA	TGTGCCACCAGCGGAGGACAGCCCTCTGGGGCCAACGTCCTGACTTTC	CATSGGQPSGANVLTF
NA	TRBV5-1	TRBJ1-4	NA	TGCGCCAGCAGCCCGGAGGGCAGGAAGGGGGAAAAACTGTTTTTT	CASSPEGRKGEKLFF
TRBD2	TRBV4-1	TRBJ2-1	NA	TGCGCCAGCAGCCCACAACCCGTTCAGGTAGCGGGGACTTACAATGAGCAGTTCTTC	CASSPQPVQVAGTYNEQFF
NA	TRBV7-2	TRBJ1-2	NA	TGTGCCAGCAGCTTAGGGAACCGACAAGTTTACTATGGCTACACCTTC	CASSLGNRQVYYGYTF
NA	TRBV14	TRBJ1-1	once	TGTGCCAGCAGCCAAGAGGCGGCAGCCAACACTGAAGCTTTCTTT	CASSQEAAANTEAFF
NA	TRBV5-6	TRBJ1-2	NA	TGTGCCAGCAGCTTGGGGGGCCGGGGCTACACCTTC	CASSLGGRGYTF
TRBD2	TRBV7-2	TRBJ2-1	once	TGTGCCAGCAGCTTAGAACGGGAGGGCCATCATCGGGTTGAGCAGTTCTTC	CASSLEREGHHRVEQFF
TRBD1	TRBV5-1	TRBJ2-1	NA	TGCGCCAGCAGCTCTTACCCCGGACAGGGAGATGAGCAGTTCTTC	CASSSYPGQGDEQFF
NA	TRBV6-5	TRBJ2-2	NA	TGTGCCAGCAGATCCGGGACAACTAACACCGGGGAGCTGTTTTTT	CASRSGTTNTGELFF
TRBD1	TRBV5-4	TRBJ2-5	once	TGTGCCAGCAGCATCACAGGGGAGGAGACCCAGTACTTC	CASSITGEETQYF
NA	TRBV4-2	TRBJ2-7	few	TGTGCCAGCAGCCAATCGGAATCGGGCTGGGTCAGCGGGTCAGCGCCAAACTACGAGCAGTACTTC	CASSQSESGWVSGSAPNYEQYF
TRBD1	TRBV6-6	TRBJ2-7	NA	TGTGCCAGCCGGCCTGAGGGGGCTGGGGAGCAGTACTTC	CASRPEGAGEQYF
TRBD2	TRBV27	TRBJ2-1	NA	TGTGCCAGCAGCCAATCTCGACTAGCGACCGACAATGAGCAGTTCTTC	CASSQSRLATDNEQFF
TRBD1	TRBV15	TRBJ2-7	NA	TGTGCCACCAGCACACTTACCGGGACAGGCGGTACCTACGAGCAGTACTTC	CATSTLTGTGGTYEQYF
NA	TRBV4-1	TRBJ2-5	NA	TGCGCCAGCAGCCAAGGGCCCCTAGCGGAAGGGGGGGAGACCCAGTACTTC	CASSQGPLAEGGETQYF
NA	TRBV5-1	TRBJ1-2	NA	TGCGCCAGCAGCCATATGGACAGAGCTTATGGCTACACCTTC	CASSHMDRAYGYTF
NA	TRBV6-5	TRBJ2-5	NA	TGTGCCAGCAGCAAGTCAGCGTACCAAGAGACCCAGTACTTC	CASSKSAYQETQYF
NA	TRBV9	TRBJ2-7	NA	TGTGCCAGCAGCGACCCGAAAGGTACTAGCTACGAGCAGTACTTC	CASSDPKGTSYEQYF
NA	TRBV6-5	TRBJ1-5	NA	TGTGCCAGCAGTTCCAGGGGACGGCAGCCCCAGCATTTT	CASSSRGRQPQHF
NA	TRBV7-2	TRBJ2-6	NA	TGTGCCAGCCAAGCCACCTCTGGGGCCAACGTCCTGACTTTC	CASQATSGANVLTF
NA	TRBV7-9	TRBJ1-1	NA	TGTGCCAGCAGCCGCCGGGACACGAACACTGAAGCTTTCTTT	CASSRRDTNTEAFF
NA	TRBV10-1	TRBJ2-7	few	TGCGCCAGCAGTGAGTCGAGACAGGCCTACGAGCAGTACTTC	CASSESRQAYEQYF
NA	TRBV14	TRBJ2-1	NA	TGTGCCAGCAGCCCGACTAGTTACGGTCGCGGGCAGTTCTTC	CASSPTSYGRGQFF
NA	TRBV7-2	TRBJ2-3	NA	TGTGCCAGCAGCTTAGCGCTCGGGGGTAGCACAGATACGCAGTATTTT	CASSLALGGSTDTQYF
TRBD1	TRBV5-6	TRBJ2-1	once	TGTGCCAGCAGCCCGGACAGGGAAGGGGACGGTGAGCAGTTCTTC	CASSPDREGDGEQFF
TRBD2	TRBV11-2	TRBJ2-7	NA	TGTGCCAGCAGCTTTCTAGCGGGGGACTCCTACGAGCAGTACTTC	CASSFLAGDSYEQYF
NA	TRBV5-1	TRBJ2-1	NA	TGCGCCAGCAGTCTTCTTACGGGGGTCGGTGAGCAGTTCTTC	CASSLLTGVGEQFF
NA	TRBV28	TRBJ1-4	NA	TGTGCCAGCAGGAGTAATGAAAAACTGTTTTTT	CASRSNEKLFF
NA	TRBV9	TRBJ2-3	NA	TGTGCCAGCAGCGTAGGCGGGGACCTCACAGATACGCAGTATTTT	CASSVGGDLTDTQYF
TRBD2	TRBV27	TRBJ2-7	NA	TGTGCCAGCAGTTTAAGCGGGAACTACGAGCAGTACTTC	CASSLSGNYEQYF
TRBD1	TRBV5-1	TRBJ1-4	NA	TGCGCCAGCAGCTCGGGACAGATAAGAACTAATGAAAAACTGTTTTTT	CASSSGQIRTNEKLFF
TRBD2	TRBV5-4	TRBJ2-1	NA	TGTGCCAGCAGTTCCGAGACTAGCGGGAGCAAGAATGAGCAGTTCTTC	CASSSETSGSKNEQFF
TRBD2	TRBV7-2	TRBJ2-5	once	TGTGCCAGCACCTTATTGGGACTAGCGGAAGAGACCCAGTACTTC	CASTLLGLAEETQYF
TRBD2	TRBV5-1	TRBJ2-7	NA	TGCGCCAGCTCCACCTCGGCGGGAGGTTTAGCCTACGAGCAGTACTTC	CASSTSAGGLAYEQYF
NA	TRBV18	TRBJ1-1	once	TGTGCCAGCTCACCAGGGCAGTATGAAGCTTTCTTT	CASSPGQYEAFF
TRBD2	TRBV5-4	TRBJ2-1	NA	TGTGCCAGCAGCTTGGGACTAGCGGGAGAAGGAAATGAGCAGTTCTTC	CASSLGLAGEGNEQFF